This T cell receptor (beta chain) is drawn from a study of blood T cell repertoires in COVID-19 (TCRdb year 2020). For context, the study as a whole: Samples covering the acute and convalescent phases of COVID-19 were provided by collaborators in the United States, Italy and Spain. The prospective study material was composed of cDNA or gDNA derived from T cells, B-cell-depleted T cells, or PBMCs. Deeply sampled blood TCRbeta repertoires from subjects exposed to, actively infected with, or recovered from COVID-19 were included in the dataset. The repertoires were made available in a free public database intended to serve as a resource for research on the immune response to SARS-CoV-2. The samples were drawn from the first 160 participants of the ongoing ImmuneRACE study and from 1,254 subjects provided by 6 global collaborators. Sample metadata almost always included a de-identified subject ID, COVID-19 status, age in years and sex. Where available, HLA class I and class II types were taken from metadata supplied by the sample provider and were not determined by assay-based typing.

Between the V and J ends, shortened by 5 bases and 7 bases respectively, the junction contains 14 bases. Based on the germline V gene, the CDR1 and CDR2 sequences are MNHEY and SVGAGI. The CDR3 covers 14 residues, taking in both the cysteine and the phenylalanine. Left in the record is the CDR3 DNA by itself, 42 bases read in frame from the first base. Samples from volunteer blood donors who had recovered from COVID-19 were contributed by a second Seattle source. Whole blood was collected in K2EDTA tubes by collaborating institutions according to the institutions' own protocols. For TCRbeta analysis, collaborators shipped samples as frozen whole blood, isolated PBMCs, or DNA extracted from either of those sample types. The immunoSEQ Assay, a bias-controlled multiplex PCR, was used to amplify TCRbeta CDR3 regions from genomic DNA. The published analysis was carried out like this. Nucleated cell counts per sample were estimated from amplification of reference gene primers within the assay. To quantify the absolute abundance of each unique TCRbeta CDR3 rearrangement, sequence reads were collapsed and filtered. Productive Simpson clonality was computed per sample as the square root of Simpson's diversity index over productive rearrangements. TCRdb limited this immuneACCESS table to in-frame rearrangements with V and J called. A share of clones is missing; checked studies link under half to unresolved V genes, and the rest is unexplained. For V, J and clone size, that table is used; D and trimming come from the DNA. The sample table lists some 200,000 clones, 65% to 90% of them with a count of one. Jointly, the top ten make up approximately 1.5% of the sample.

In regard to this clone: Its antigen target is currently unknown. No per-base quality is available; no much larger clone lies one base away.

Points the paper makes about the study in general: The quantity of clinical and demographic metadata differed by source and by participant and was supplied without curation.

This receptor chain uses TRBV6-5 and TRBJ2-2, with a weak D call of TRBD1 (5 bases match). This receptor was taken from a woman aged 40 to 55 who had recovered from COVID-19. Sequencing input: peripheral blood. The CDR3 protein sequence reads: CASSPMGPGGELFF. The base sequence is TGTGCCAGCAGTCCAATGGGGCCGGGCGGGGAGCTGTTTTTT.